Included here is one T cell receptor beta chain sequence, with context. Its antigen is as yet unknown. This entry belongs to a study of cytomegalovirus exposure and HLA in healthy donors. Study-wide results and limits: Later, an analysis found that common viral pathogens appeared to be linked with several of the most significant clusters.

Vbeta (60) and Jbeta (13) primers were used in the PCR. Measured with immunoSEQ multiplex PCR; TCRdb has only the in-frame clones, and not every one. The table records tens of thousands of clones, over 55% of them present only once. CDR3 length: 13 amino acids. CDR1 is SGHRS, CDR2 YFSETQ, per germline. With 2 bases clipped from V and 4 bases from J, the junction kept 2 bases outside the gene matches. The gene calls are TRBV5-1 and TRBJ1-2, with 7 bases fitting TRBD1. This sequence was found in a woman aged 50 to 60 in good health and CMV-seropositive. Sequences were obtained from PBMCs. The CDR3 nucleotides read TGCGCCAGCAGCTTAGGGACAGCCTATGGCTACACCTTC. Translating it yields CASSLGTAYGYTF.